These T cell receptor beta chains were read from a single sample in a study of T cells expressing NK-cell markers. TCRdb re-called the 5' RACE reads; every CDR3 protein appears as one record, without DNA. Recorded here are about 550,000 distinct CDR3 sequences; the top ten clones represent less than 4.5%. Sequencing input: blood T cells: a sorted CD56 or NKG2C T cell subset, CD4+ or CD8+ T cells, or bulk PBMC T cells (not recorded which). Source of these receptors: a man aged 18 to 30 in good health. CDR3s include the opening cysteine and the closing phenylalanine or tryptophan.

j_call v_call cdr3_aa
TRBJ2-5 TRBV9 CASSERLAGPQETQYF
TRBJ2-3 TRBV5-8 CASSFWDSNTDTQYF
TRBJ2-1 TRBV5-5 CASSLAYYNEQFF
TRBJ2-3 TRBV2 CASIEERADTQYF
TRBJ2-1 TRBV20-1 CSAVIGGYNEQFF
TRBJ2-2 TRBV10-3 CAISGEVTGELFF
TRBJ1-6 TRBV7-2 CASSPQGERGSPLHF
TRBJ2-1 TRBV12-3/TRBV12-4 CASSPLAGGPGEQFF
TRBJ2-7 TRBV12-3/TRBV12-4 CASSLRQGKYEQYF
TRBJ1-2 TRBV7-6 CASSHAARGAGYTF
TRBJ2-7 TRBV28 CASRKTGSREQYF
TRBJ2-7 TRBV5-1 CASSTPPGTGGSEQYF
TRBJ2-6 TRBV20-1 CSASAGPPSGANVLTF
TRBJ2-1 TRBV11-2 CASNTLSGERPYNEQFF
TRBJ2-1 TRBV7-9 CASERGNEQFF
TRBJ2-5 TRBV5-1 CASSLGTPRETQYF
TRBJ1-2 TRBV6-4 CASSPGQGSRYTF
TRBJ1-5 TRBV20-1 CSESGVRDRATLSNQPQHF
TRBJ2-1 TRBV5-1 CASSPTSGSKEGQFF
TRBJ2-5 TRBV12-3/TRBV12-4 CASTLTTRGAQYF
TRBJ2-7 TRBV5-6 CASSYGQGHEQYF
TRBJ2-5 TRBV6-4 CASSGTSGRVRETQYF
TRBJ2-1 TRBV6-2/TRBV6-3 CASSYSSPRFGEQFF
TRBJ2-3 TRBV5-1 CASSLEPSGGRTDTQYF
TRBJ2-6 TRBV15 CATSRDRFRDFRSGANVLTF
TRBJ1-1 TRBV6-5 CASSTGRTVSTEAFF
TRBJ2-7 TRBV12-3/TRBV12-4 CASSLASSASYEQYF
TRBJ2-7 TRBV12-3/TRBV12-4 CASSPGQMEYF
TRBJ2-7 TRBV20-1 CSASSGVGSSYEQYF
TRBJ2-1 TRBV7-2 CASSLGPILYNEQFF
TRBJ1-5 TRBV6-2/TRBV6-3 CASGDRGGNQPQHF
TRBJ2-1 TRBV12-3/TRBV12-4 CASSPGTSGREVSRNEQFF
TRBJ2-1 TRBV7-2 CASSSAWEGAYNEQFF
TRBJ1-1 TRBV11-2 CASSPRGGSTEAFF
TRBJ1-5 TRBV19 CASSIDRAPDQPQHF
TRBJ2-2 TRBV12-3/TRBV12-4 CASSFLVSRGGPNTGELFF
TRBJ2-1 TRBV30 CAYKRGYNEQFF
TRBJ2-5 TRBV7-2 CASSSRGPPQETQYF
TRBJ2-4 TRBV20-1 CSARRLLIGMKNIQYF
TRBJ2-1 TRBV12-3/TRBV12-4 CASSRGLGPFF
TRBJ2-1 TRBV7-9 CAGKPPTSAYNEQFF
TRBJ2-2 TRBV18 CASSPQQGNTGELFF
TRBJ2-3 TRBV28 CASRATLDRGIADTQYF
TRBJ1-1 TRBV5-6 CASSWGQGELGTMNTEAFF
TRBJ2-3 TRBV11-1 CASSFREREFSTDTQYF